The rows below give T cell receptor beta chains drawn from one sample of a study of blood T cell repertoires in COVID-19. TCRdb keeps only in-frame clones here, not all; method: immunoSEQ multiplex PCR. Among approximately 230,000 clones listed, 70% to 85% were seen once. Input material: PBMCs or T cells enriched from blood (not recorded which). These receptors came from a man between 35 and 55 years old who had recovered from COVID-19. CDR3s leave out the opening cysteine and the closing phenylalanine or tryptophan.

CDR3aa | v_gene
ASSSTLAPTYNEQF | TRBV11-3
ATTGGLAGNSPLH | TRBV28
ASSLQPYEQY | TRBV14
ASSPLRDRESLSGNTIY | TRBV7-9
ASSLTDRLGAPQREQY | TRBV4-1
ASGRQGPDL | TRBV6-5
AISALAGGDNEQF | TRBV10-3
ASRPDRNTEAF | TRBV28
ASSFMRQGSDTQY | TRBV7-9
ASSMLEGPDGNTIY | TRBV19
ASREGIEQY | TRBV27
ASSGVIGELF | TRBV9
ASSYRLTDQPQH | TRBV6-2/TRBV6-3
ASSYLAGQPQH | TRBV6-5
ASSLQGAVTYEQY | TRBV7-2
ASSQGDRGNGYT | TRBV3-1/TRBV3-2
ASSSTASGGDSYEQY | TRBV7-9
ASSLTGGGSYNEQF | TRBV7-2
ASKLAATDTQY | TRBV18
ATSDLGWRSYEQY | TRBV24-1
ASSPHGDLSSGANVLT | TRBV9
ASSPSGLSNQPQH | TRBV4-1
ASSHSEGNSPLH | TRBV19
ASSQAVPGGEKLF | TRBV3-1/TRBV3-2
ASSPPGQRDYGYT | TRBV18
ASSIIEEPDQPQH | TRBV19
ASSQVDPGGTNEKLF | TRBV14
ASSPGQGNGYT | TRBV28
ASTLLGAGGTGDTQY | TRBV5-6
ASSSILQGRRAGAF | TRBV11-2
ASSTNQPQH | TRBV28
ASQIDSYNEQF | TRBV6-5
ASSQKPERSVGYNEQF | TRBV23-1
ASTAAGISGNTIY | TRBV28
ARLGSGWADTQY | TRBV27
ASSLLLAGGEQY | TRBV5-1
ASSTQTFGSSYEQY | TRBV5-1
ASSPGGQGISRANVLT | TRBV11-2
ASSQDESTDTQY | TRBV4-3
ASSRGDRNYEQY | TRBV28
ASSPAGFGNTIY | TRBV7-2
ASSPRGQGNQPQH | TRBV13
ASSQDRGRGNTEAF | TRBV4-3
ASSAQRGGQF | TRBV5-4
ASSTLSATTNTEAF | TRBV28
AIEPYVRGYT | TRBV6-5
ATSVDRENEQF | TRBV15
ASSPRRVDSGNTIY | TRBV7-6
ASSLGTGGSTDTQY | TRBV5-1
ASSLLLADLNEQF | TRBV7-8
ASSLDLPGGYT | TRBV18
SAKPGGLDYGYT | TRBV29-1